The 20 T cell receptor beta chains presented below share a single source sample, sequenced in a study of blood T cell repertoires in COVID-19. Libraries were prepared by immunoSEQ multiplex PCR; TCRdb keeps only in-frame clonotypes and omits some of them. The repertoire holds about 69,000 clones, with around 86% as singletons. The material sequenced was peripheral blood. The receptors stem from a man aged 25-45 years with acute or convalescent COVID-19.

This chain joins TRBV13 and TRBJ2-7; maybe TRBD1 (6 bases). The V end was cut by 5 bases, the J end by 0 bases, with 17 bases between. Per the germline V gene, CDR1 is PRHDT and CDR2 is FYEKMQ (reference sequence). The CDR3 is made up of 16 amino acids. The CDR3: CASSPPTGPSSYEQYF. CDR3 bases: TGTGCCAGCAGCCCACCAACAGGGCCCAGCTCCTACGAGCAGTACTTC.

This clone was found once. J is TRBJ2-5 and V is TRBV4-1, with TRBD2 identical over 10 bases. The CDR3 covers 16 residues. Germline V gene data show CDR1 as MGHRA and CDR2 as YSYEKL. J gave up 1 base and V 4 bases, and 6 bases lay outside the gene matches. Written as DNA, the CDR3 is TGCGCCAGCAGCCCCGGAGGACTAGCGGTCCAAGAGACCCAGTACTTC. This gives the protein CASSPGGLAVQETQYF.

The V and J genes are TRBV6-5 and TRBJ2-3; TRBD2 might be the D (6 bases). CDR1 and CDR2 from the germline V gene are MNHEY and SVGAGI. Trimming stripped 9 bases from V and 4 bases from J, with 20 bases between. The CDR3 loop spans 15 amino acids. The CDR3: CASGFGGGPPDTQYF. In DNA, the CDR3 is TGTGCCAGTGGGTTCGGAGGAGGGCCCCCAGATACGCAGTATTTT.

The chain couples TRBV9 to TRBJ2-1; D is perhaps TRBD1 (7 bases). Germline values: CDR1 SGDLS, CDR2 YYNGEE. The CDR3 length is 16 residues. V lost 1 base, J lost 9 bases, and 20 bases lay in between. For the CDR3, the DNA is TGTGCCAGCAGCGTACAATCAGGGGGGTCCCCTAGTGAGCAGTTCTTC. Amino acids: CASSVQSGGSPSEQFF. Combining the CDR3 with reference TRBV9 and TRBJ2-1 gives the whole variable domain DSGVTQTPKHLITATGQRVTLRCSPRSGDLSVYWYQQSLDQGLQFLIQYYNGEERAKGNILERFSAQQFPDLHSELNLSSLELGDSALYFCASSVQSGGSPSEQFFGPGTRLTVL.

V is TRBV5-4 and J is TRBJ1-2; 7 positions agree with TRBD1. The CDR3 is 14 residues long. Germline V gene lookup returns CDR1 SGHNT and CDR2 YYREEE (reference sequence). Losses at the gene ends were 0 bases for V and 4 bases for J; bases not matched to a gene: 3. CDR3 loop: CASSLVDRLYGYTF. CDR3 DNA sequence: TGTGCCAGCAGCTTGGTGGACAGGCTCTATGGCTACACCTTC.

The chain joins TRBV7-2 to TRBJ2-1; 9 positions match TRBD1. The length of the CDR3 is 18 residues. After removal of 5 bases from V and 6 bases from J, the junction contained 17 bases not matched to a gene. CDR1 is SGHTA and CDR2 is FQGNSA in the germline V gene. CDR3 in amino acids: CASSPGTGNSWQPNEQFF. DNA of the CDR3: TGTGCCAGCAGCCCCGGGACAGGGAACAGCTGGCAGCCCAATGAGCAGTTCTTC.

The chain employs TRBV11-3 and TRBJ1-1; 7 nucleotides agree with TRBD1. Germline V gene sequence: CDR1 SGHNT, CDR2 YENEEA. Trimming at V came to 7 bases and at J to 5 bases, leaving 19 bases not matched to a gene. This CDR3 contains 17 residues. The CDR3 region is CASTRSSDRDLGTEAFF. The CDR3 nucleotides are TGTGCCAGCACCCGAAGTAGCGACAGGGATCTGGGGACTGAAGCTTTCTTT.

This clone was observed a handful of times. The chain combines TRBV20-1 with TRBJ2-7; D is possibly TRBD2 (6 bases). V was cut by 3 bases and J by 0 bases, with 15 bases left in between. CDR3 length equals 15 residues. Germline V gene lookup returns CDR1 DFQATT and CDR2 SNEGSKA (reference sequence). The CDR3 region is CSASKRRGSSYEQYF. Written as DNA, the CDR3 is TGCAGTGCTAGTAAAAGGCGGGGTAGCTCCTACGAGCAGTACTTC.

The rearrangement uses TRBV5-1 and TRBJ1-1, with 8 bases aligning to TRBD1. Germline V lookup: CDR1 SGHRS, CDR2 YFSETQ. This CDR3 spans 15 amino acids. The V and J ends lost 1 base and 3 bases, in that order; junction bases with no gene match: 5. The chain's CDR3 is CASSLWGQEDTEAFF. CDR3 nucleotide sequence: TGCGCCAGCAGCTTGTGGGGACAGGAGGACACTGAAGCTTTCTTT.

This clone was seen a few times. V is TRBV28 and J is TRBJ1-6; D uncertain. Germline CDR1 and CDR2: MDHEN and SYDVKM. This CDR3 comprises 14 residues. V was clipped by 10 bases and J by 5 bases, with 15 bases between them. The CDR3 DNA reads as TGTGCCACCACCCCCATTACAGATAATTCACCCCTCCACTTT. Translation: CATTPITDNSPLHF.

The genes are TRBV19 and TRBJ1-2, with D possibly matching TRBD1 (6 bases). The V end lost 4 bases, the J end lost 4 bases, and 13 bases lay between the germline ends. This CDR3 is 14 amino acids long. Germline V gene sequence: CDR1 LNHDA, CDR2 SQIVND (reference sequence). The CDR3 nucleotides read TGTGCCAGTAGTACCGAGACAGGCCCCTATGGCTACACCTTC. Translated, it gives CASSTETGPYGYTF.

The chain uses TRBV2 and TRBJ1-6, with D tentatively TRBD1 (5 bases). Trimming removed 1 base from V and 8 bases from J, with 9 bases in between. There are 14 residues in the CDR3. CDR1 and CDR2 from the germline V gene are SNHLY and FYNNEI. CDR3 nucleotides: TGTGCCAGCAGTGAAGGCAGGGCCCATTCACCCCTCCACTTT. This codes for CASSEGRAHSPLHF.

This rearrangement joins TRBV2 to TRBJ1-2, with D unresolved. Germline V gene lookup returns CDR1 SNHLY and CDR2 FYNNEI. V was cut by 0 bases and J by 8 bases, with 7 bases left in between. CDR3 length equals 12 residues. The CDR3 DNA reads TGTGCCAGCAGTGAAGCGCTTCAGGGCTACACCTTC. Translating it yields CASSEALQGYTF.

The gene calls are TRBV27 and TRBJ2-7; 9 positions match TRBD1. Germline CDR1 reads MNHEY; CDR2 reads SMNVEV (reference sequence). J was trimmed by 0 bases and V by 2 bases; bases with no gene match: 17. The CDR3 is 20 amino acids. The CDR3 DNA follows: TGTGCCAGCAGTTTAGTGTCGGACGTCTTGGACAGGGGACACTCCTACGAGCAGTACGTC. It codes for CASSLVSDVLDRGHSYEQYV.

This chain links TRBV10-3 with TRBJ2-7, with D possibly being TRBD1 (7 bases). V lost 6 bases to trimming and J lost 2 bases, with 14 bases between them. The CDR3 extends over 14 amino acids. The V gene's germline CDR1 is ENHRY and CDR2 SYGVKD. The chain's CDR3 is CAIRVQGRTYEQYF. The DNA of the CDR3 is TGTGCCATCAGGGTACAGGGGAGGACCTACGAGCAGTACTTC.

The V and J genes are TRBV19 and TRBJ2-5; 9 bases are shared with TRBD2. V lost 5 bases to trimming and J lost 0 bases; unmatched junction nucleotides: 4. This CDR3 region has 15 residues. Germline lookup yields CDR1 LNHDA and CDR2 SQIVND (reference sequence). The DNA for the CDR3 is TGTGCCAGTAGTCCGGGACTAGCACACCAAGAGACCCAGTACTTC. This translates into CASSPGLAHQETQYF.

The rearrangement links TRBV27 to TRBJ1-2; TRBD1 aligns across 10 bases. The CDR3 is 15 amino acids. Germline CDR1 reads MNHEY; CDR2 reads SMNVEV (reference sequence). The ends lost 6 bases at V and 0 bases at J; junction bases unmatched: 4. CDR3 bases: TGTGCCAGCAGAGACAGGGGGCGAGCTAACTATGGCTACACCTTC. It translates to CASRDRGRANYGYTF.

The V call is TRBV3-1 (or the pseudogene TRBV3-2), the J call TRBJ2-1; 15 nucleotides agree with TRBD2. Per germline, CDR1 LGHDT and CDR2 YNNKEL (reference sequence). This CDR3 region has 22 residues. The V and J ends lost 0 bases and 10 bases, in that order; junction bases with no gene match: 22. CDR3 DNA: TGTGCCAGCAGCCAAGATTTCCGTTTCGAACTCGGGACTAGCGGGGGGTGGCAAGAGCAGTTCTTC. It encodes CASSQDFRFELGTSGGWQEQFF.

This clone appeared a single time. This chain links TRBV4-3 with TRBJ2-1, with D unresolved. The CDR3 runs 13 residues. V lost 1 base and J 9 bases, leaving 10 bases between the germline ends. The germline CDR1 and CDR2 sequences are LGHNA and YSLEER. CDR3 residues: CASSQANLPEQFF. As DNA, the CDR3 is TGCGCCAGCAGCCAAGCCAACTTACCTGAGCAGTTCTTC.

The chain uses TRBV5-1 and TRBJ1-3; D remains unclear. The V end was cut by 4 bases, the J end by 0 bases, with 14 bases between. This CDR3 has 16 amino acids. Germline CDR1 reads SGHRS; CDR2 reads YFSETQ. The CDR3 nucleotides are TGCGCCAGCAGCCTTTCGACATCCCGCTCTGGAAACACCATATATTTT. Protein product: CASSLSTSRSGNTIYF.